This passage covers 31 T cell receptor beta chains from one sample sequenced in a study of T-cell reconstitution after alpha-beta-depleted transplantation in children. Library preparation (for TCRbeta) was performed with unique molecular identifiers. TCRdb re-derived calls from the PCR reads in MiXCR, one entry per CDR3 protein. This sample has 440,000 or so distinct CDR3 sequences; about 40% occur once, and the top ten carry about 30%. This sample comprised PBMCs, obtained before TCRalphabeta/CD19-depleted stem cell transplant. The receptors originated from a girl aged 2 to 10 with aplastic anemia, due to receive a stem cell transplant.

This clonotype showed up just a few times. The genes are TRBV10-3 and TRBJ2-3; D is possibly TRBD1 (5 bases). V was pared by 5 bases and J by 0 bases, with 9 bases between. Per the germline V gene, CDR1 is ENHRY and CDR2 is SYGVKD. The CDR3 is 14 amino acids. The CDR3 DNA sequence: TGTGCCATCAGTTCCGCAGGGAGCACAGATACGCAGTATTTT. It codes for CAISSAGSTDTQYF.

There are many counts of this clonotype. The chain combines TRBV29-1 with TRBJ1-1; D is uncertain. This CDR3 comprises 12 residues. CDR1 and CDR2 (germline): SQVTM, ANQGSEA. The V end was cut by 6 bases, the J end by 4 bases, with 12 bases between. The CDR3: CSVSARGTEAFF. In DNA, the CDR3 is TGCAGCGTCTCAGCCCGGGGCACTGAAGCTTTCTTT.

This clonotype was observed a few times. V usage is TRBV11-2 and J usage is TRBJ1-6; 9 positions match TRBD1. V was clipped by 5 bases and J by 6 bases; unmatched bases: 14. CDR3 length equals 18 residues. Germline V gives CDR1 SGHAT, CDR2 FQNNGV. DNA of the CDR3: TGTGCCAGCAGCCCTCCCGGGACAGGGAGTAGGGTTAATTCACCCCTCCACTTT. This gives the protein CASSPPGTGSRVNSPLHF.

This clonotype was found a few times. V gene TRBV5-1 combines with J gene TRBJ2-6; D gene ambiguous. V lost 0 bases to trimming and J lost 0 bases, with 10 bases between them. Germline CDR1 SGHRS, CDR2 YFSETQ. The CDR3 has 17 residues. The CDR3 protein is CASSLAQISSGANVLTF. The CDR3 DNA reads TGCGCCAGCAGCTTGGCTCAGATTAGCTCTGGGGCCAACGTCCTGACTTTC.

This clonotype was counted between two and nine times. This chain connects TRBV29-1 to TRBJ1-2; 7 nucleotides align to TRBD1. The CDR3 has 12 residues. V was clipped by 2 bases and J by 5 bases; unmatched bases: 2. CDR1 is SQVTM, CDR2 ANQGSEA, per germline. Here the CDR3 reads CSVEKQGYGYTF. The DNA for the CDR3 is TGCAGCGTTGAAAAACAGGGGTATGGCTACACCTTC.

The chain employs TRBV7-2 and TRBJ2-4; 12 positions agree with TRBD2. The CDR3 has 16 amino acids. Per the germline V gene, CDR1 is SGHTA and CDR2 is FQGNSA. The ends lost 4 bases at V and 4 bases at J; junction bases unmatched: 5. The CDR3 region is CASSYRLAGDKNIQYF. The CDR3 DNA reads as TGTGCCAGCAGCTACCGACTAGCGGGGGATAAAAACATTCAGTACTTC. The full variable domain, rest sourced from reference TRBV7-2 and TRBJ2-4, is GAGVSQSPSNKVTEKGKDVELRCDPISGHTALYWYRQSLGQGLEFLIYFQGNSAPDKSGLPSDRFSAERTGGSVSTLTIQRTQQEDSAVYLCASSYRLAGDKNIQYFGAGTRLSVL.

At least ten counts were recorded for this clonotype. The CDR3 reads CATFTPLGARAEAFF. CDR3 DNA: TGTGCCACCTTCACCCCCCTAGGCGCGCGGGCTGAAGCTTTCTTT. This chain joins TRBV27 and TRBJ1-1; D remains ambiguous. Germline CDR1 and CDR2: MNHEY and SMNVEV (reference sequence). The CDR3 is 15 amino acids. Trimming took 10 bases from V and 6 from J, leaving 24 bases between them.

This chain uses TRBV20-1 with TRBJ2-2; 9 bases match TRBD2. The germline gives CDR1 DFQATT, CDR2 SNEGSKA (reference sequence). This CDR3 is 16 amino acids long. The CDR3 protein is CCSPLSGRTNTGELFF. In DNA, the CDR3 is TGCTGCTCACCCCTTAGCGGGAGAACGAACACCGGGGAGCTGTTTTTT.

This clonotype was recorded at least ten times. The chain recombines TRBV7-2 with TRBJ2-3, with D uncertain. The V end was cut by 5 bases, the J end by 4 bases, with 13 bases between. CDR3 length: 14 amino acids. CDR1 and CDR2 (germline): SGHTA, FQGNSA. The CDR3 spells CASSAGRFPDTQYF. The CDR3 region has the DNA TGTGCCAGCAGCGCAGGAAGGTTCCCAGATACGCAGTATTTT.

This chain joins TRBV20-1 and TRBJ2-7; D uncertain. V lost 2 bases and J 1 base, leaving 6 bases between the germline ends. The CDR3 has 12 amino acids. The V gene's germline CDR1 is DFQATT and CDR2 SNEGSKA (reference sequence). CDR3 loop: CSARQESYEQYF. As DNA, the CDR3 is TGCAGTGCTAGACAGGAGTCCTACGAGCAGTACTTC.

The chain couples TRBV20-1 to TRBJ2-1; 10 bases line up with TRBD2. Germline assignment: CDR1 DFQATT and CDR2 SNEGSKA (reference sequence). Germline trimming cut 5 bases from V and 6 bases from J; bases unmatched to any gene: 4. This CDR3 has 13 residues. In nucleotides, the CDR3 is TGCAGTGCTTGCGGACTAGCGGTCAATGAGCAGTTCTTC. As protein: CSACGLAVNEQFF.

The sample holds many counts of this clonotype. The V and J genes are TRBV11-2 and TRBJ1-3, with TRBD1 matching 7 bases. This CDR3 comprises 17 residues. CDR1 and CDR2 from the germline V gene are SGHAT and FQNNGV. The ends lost 2 bases at V and 7 bases at J; junction bases unmatched: 14. This CDR3 reads CASSLPLLLDRANTIYF. The CDR3 DNA reads TGTGCCAGCAGCTTACCTCTCCTCCTCGACAGGGCGAACACCATATATTTT.

V and J are TRBV7-3 and TRBJ2-2, with TRBD1 identical over 10 bases. There are 16 residues in the CDR3. J lost 4 bases, V lost 5 bases, and 7 bases had no gene match. Germline CDR1 is SGHTA and CDR2 is FQGTGA. Here the CDR3 DNA reads TGTGCCAGCAGCCTCCGGGACAGGGGACGCACCGGGGAGCTGTTTTTT. It yields the protein CASSLRDRGRTGELFF.

The rearrangement links TRBV5-1 to TRBJ2-7; D is unclear. Deletions cut 5 bases from V and 2 bases from J, with 14 bases between. The CDR3 extends over 14 amino acids. Germline CDR1 and CDR2: SGHRS and YFSETQ. CDR3 sequence (DNA): TGCGCCAGCAGTCCCGGGTCAACCGCCTACGAGCAGTACTTC. Encoded protein: CASSPGSTAYEQYF.

The chain joins TRBV7-8 to TRBJ1-3; 7 positions agree with TRBD1. V trimming: 5 bases; J trimming: 2 bases; junction bases outside the gene matches: 6. Per germline, CDR1 SGHVS and CDR2 FQNEAQ. The CDR3 covers 15 residues. This chain's CDR3 is CASSVTGTAGNTIYF. The CDR3 nucleotides are TGTGCCAGCAGCGTAACCGGGACAGCTGGAAACACCATATATTTT. The variable domain in full, with the rest retrieved from reference TRBV7-8 and TRBJ1-3, is GAGVSQSPRYKVAKRGQDVALRCDPISGHVSLFWYQQALGQGPEFLTYFQNEAQLDKSGLPSDRFFAERPEGSVSTLKIQRTQQEDSAVYLCASSVTGTAGNTIYFGEGSWLTVV.

The CDR3 DNA reads TGTGCCAGCAGCCCGCACCCCGGCGAGGGACTGGGGGAGCTGTTTTTT. Translated, it gives CASSPHPGEGLGELFF. The chain employs TRBV7-9 and TRBJ2-2; TRBD2 might be the D (6 bases). V gave up 5 bases and J gave up 8 bases, with 21 bases separating them. This CDR3 contains 16 residues. The germline V gene encodes CDR1 SEHNR and CDR2 FQNEAQ (reference sequence).

This clonotype was counted ten times or more. The chain uses TRBV5-1 and TRBJ2-5; D might be TRBD1 (5 bases). Trimming cost V 0 bases and J 1 base, with 10 bases left between them. CDR1 and CDR2 (germline): SGHRS, YFSETQ. The CDR3 is 15 residues long. The CDR3 sequence is CASSLAGAAQETQYF. DNA for the CDR3: TGCGCCAGCAGCTTGGCTGGGGCAGCCCAAGAGACCCAGTACTTC.

This clonotype was recorded many times. This chain links TRBV28 with TRBJ2-2, with 8 positions matching TRBD2. CDR1 and CDR2 from the germline V gene are MDHEN and SYDVKM. The CDR3 is 16 residues long. V lost 3 bases, J lost 5 bases, and 8 bases stayed unmatched. CDR3 sequence (DNA): TGTGCCAGCAGTTTGGGAGCGGGAGTAGGGACCGGGGAGCTGTTTTTT. As protein: CASSLGAGVGTGELFF.

With respect to this clonotype: The junction differs from germline at one of its ends, possibly a read error. CDR3 loop: CVSSGVRKNQPQHF. The CDR3 nucleotides read TGTGTCAGCAGCGGGGTAAGGAAAAATCAGCCCCAGCATTTT. The rearrangement links TRBV7-2 to TRBJ1-5; no firm D call. The CDR3 sequence is 14 residues long. Germline V lookup: CDR1 SGHTA, CDR2 FQGNSA.

This clonotype was seen only once. This chain joins TRBV28 and TRBJ2-7; 10 bases line up with TRBD1. V lost 5 bases to trimming and J lost 5 bases; unmatched junction nucleotides: 6. There are 14 residues in the CDR3. CDR1 and CDR2 (germline): MDHEN, SYDVKM. The CDR3 sequence is CASSLGTGVDEQYF. In DNA, the CDR3 is TGTGCCAGCAGTCTCGGGACAGGGGTGGACGAGCAGTACTTC. Complete variable domain (other parts from reference TRBV28 and TRBJ2-7): DVKVTQSSRYLVKRTGEKVFLECVQDMDHENMFWYRQDPGLGLRLIYFSYDVKMKEKGDIPEGYSVSREKKERFSLILESASTNQTSMYLCASSLGTGVDEQYFGPGTRLTVT.

This chain links TRBV29-1 with TRBJ1-2; no firm D call. This CDR3 contains 12 residues. Germline V gene data show CDR1 as SQVTM and CDR2 as ANQGSEA. The germline V and J ends were trimmed by 6 bases and 5 bases, with 13 bases remaining between them. The chain's CDR3 is CSVPGLGYGYTF. In nucleotides, the CDR3 is TGCAGCGTGCCGGGCCTGGGGTATGGCTACACCTTC.

The V gene is TRBV5-1, the J gene TRBJ2-1; the match to TRBD2 covers 7 bases. J lost 5 bases, V lost 4 bases, and 6 bases had no gene match. CDR3 length: 14 residues. CDR1 and CDR2 from the germline V gene are SGHRS and YFSETQ. The CDR3 sequence is CASSRGGGDNEQFF. The DNA for the CDR3 is TGCGCCAGCAGCCGAGGTGGGGGGGACAATGAGCAGTTCTTC. Together with reference TRBV5-1 and TRBJ2-1, the CDR3 gives the full variable domain: KAGVTQTPRYLIKTRGQQVTLSCSPISGHRSVSWYQQTPGQGLQFLFEYFSETQRNKGNFPGRFSGRQFSNSRSEMNVSTLELGDSALYLCASSRGGGDNEQFFGPGTRLTVL.

This clonotype turned up a few times. The CDR3 loop reads CASSTAGGFTEAFF. The CDR3 nucleotides are TGCGCCAGCAGCACCGCAGGGGGTTTTACTGAAGCTTTCTTT. The chain recombines TRBV5-1 with TRBJ1-1; 7 nucleotides agree with TRBD1. The CDR3 runs 14 residues. CDR1 SGHRS and CDR2 YFSETQ come from the germline V gene. The V segment lost 4 bases and the J segment 5 bases; nucleotides outside the gene matches: 8.

The gene calls are TRBV20-1 and TRBJ2-7; D unresolved. The V gene's germline CDR1 is DFQATT and CDR2 SNEGSKA (reference sequence). Trimming removed 6 bases from V and 2 bases from J, with 8 bases in between. The CDR3 has 11 residues. The CDR3 protein is CSAPGPYEQYF. The CDR3, as DNA: TGCAGTGCCCCCGGTCCCTACGAGCAGTACTTC.

This chain uses TRBV29-1 with TRBJ2-7, with TRBD2 matching 7 bases. The CDR3 covers 14 residues. Germline loops: CDR1 SQVTM, CDR2 ANQGSEA. With 2 bases clipped from V and 0 bases from J, the junction kept 4 bases outside the gene matches. The CDR3 coding sequence is TGCAGCGTTGAACGCGGCGGGGGCTCCTACGAGCAGTACTTC. Protein sequence: CSVERGGGSYEQYF.

This clonotype was seen repeatedly, ten times or more. V and J are TRBV4-1 and TRBJ2-7; 7 bases line up with TRBD2. CDR1 and CDR2 (germline): MGHRA, YSYEKL. The J segment lost 2 bases and the V segment lost 1 base, leaving 5 bases of the junction unmatched. This CDR3 spans 15 amino acids. The CDR3 DNA is TGCGCCAGCAGCCAAGGCCTAGCGGAGGCCTACGAGCAGTACTTC. Its protein product is CASSQGLAEAYEQYF.

The chain combines TRBV20-1 with TRBJ2-1; 7 positions agree with TRBD2. Trimming took 2 bases from V and 10 from J; bases not matched to a gene: 17. The germline CDR1 and CDR2 sequences are DFQATT and SNEGSKA (reference sequence). The CDR3 spans 16 residues. The CDR3 reads CSARSSGAGVLLEQFF. In DNA form, the CDR3 reads TGCAGTGCTAGATCCTCCGGGGCGGGGGTTCTCTTAGAGCAGTTCTTC.

This clonotype appeared once. V and J are TRBV6-6 and TRBJ1-1; TRBD1 aligns across 7 bases. This CDR3 spans 14 amino acids. V was clipped by 5 bases and J by 4 bases; unmatched bases: 7. Germline V CDR1 and CDR2: MNHNY, SVGAGI (reference sequence). CDR3 in DNA: TGTGCCAGCAGTCTAACAGGGGACGCCACTGAAGCTTTCTTT. Protein product: CASSLTGDATEAFF.

The chain recombines TRBV28 with TRBJ2-5, with D perhaps being TRBD1 or TRBD2 (5 bases each). The length of the CDR3 is 18 residues. Trimming stripped 1 base from V and 4 bases from J, with 22 bases between. Germline CDR1 MDHEN, CDR2 SYDVKM. The CDR3 region has the DNA TGTGCCAGCAGTTTATCTAAAGGCGCGGGCAGGGCAGGAGAGACCCAGTACTTC. It codes for CASSLSKGAGRAGETQYF.

This sequence joins TRBV12-3 or TRBV12-4 and TRBJ2-1, with D possibly being TRBD1 (5 bases). The CDR3 is 13 amino acids. Trimming left V 8 bases short and J 7 bases short, with 15 bases between. The CDR3 here is CASVWGDGNEQFF. DNA for the CDR3: TGTGCCAGCGTATGGGGCGACGGGAATGAGCAGTTCTTC.

This clonotype appeared many times. The V call is TRBV12-3 or TRBV12-4, the J call TRBJ2-7; D remains ambiguous. V was trimmed by 8 bases and J by 0 bases, leaving 14 bases between them. The CDR3 covers 14 residues. CDR3 DNA: TGTGCCAGCTCTCCGGACGGGTACTCCTACGAGCAGTACTTC. It specifies CASSPDGYSYEQYF.